These T cell receptor beta chains were read from a single sample in a study of response to subunit inactivated influenza vaccine. TCRdb re-called the RT-PCR reads through MiXCR, storing one row per CDR3 protein. The sample has 280,000 or so distinct CDR3 sequences; around a fifth are singletons. Source: PBMCs from blood, taken around 22 months after vaccination. These receptors all stem from a man in his fifties or sixties who received an inactivated influenza vaccine. CDR3s include the opening cysteine and the closing phenylalanine or tryptophan. The D gene is left open where the match is weak. Rows may omit the clone size; those that give it use once, few, many or a size class.

D gene	clone size	V gene	J gene	CDR3 protein	CDR3 DNA
.	.	TRBV20-1	TRBJ1-6	CSAREEGRGLNSPLHF	TGCAGTGCTAGAGAGGAAGGACGGGGGCTTAATTCACCCCTCCACTTT
.	few	TRBV4-3	TRBJ2-7	CASSQAWRSSYEQYF	TGCGCCAGCAGCCAGGCGTGGCGAAGCTCCTACGAGCAGTACTTC
.	few	TRBV20-1	TRBJ1-1	CSASLTGLAEAFF	TGCAGTGCTAGTCTGACGGGGCTCGCTGAAGCTTTCTTT
TRBD2	few	TRBV18	TRBJ2-7	CASSPGLAEFYEQYF	TGTGCCAGCTCACCGGGACTAGCGGAATTCTACGAGCAGTACTTC
.	few	TRBV6-1	TRBJ1-4	CASRARALIGEKLFF	TGTGCCAGCAGGGCCCGGGCGTTAATTGGTGAAAAACTGTTTTTT
.	once	TRBV11-3	TRBJ2-2	CASSPLVEGPGELFF	TGTGCCAGCAGCCCACTGGTCGAGGGTCCCGGGGAGCTGTTTTTT
.	.	TRBV15	TRBJ2-3	CATSGRTARSTDTQYF	TGTGCCACCAGCGGTAGGACGGCCCGGAGCACAGATACGCAGTATTTT
.	many	TRBV27	TRBJ2-3	CASRKTRRTDTQYF	TGTGCCAGCAGAAAGACAAGACGGACAGATACGCAGTATTTT
TRBD2	.	TRBV3-1	TRBJ2-2	CASSLFPSGKNTGELFF	TGTGCCAGCAGCCTCTTCCCCAGCGGGAAGAACACCGGGGAGCTGTTTTTT
TRBD2	few	TRBV12-3/TRBV12-4	TRBJ2-7	CASRMGTSGSYEQYF	TGTGCCAGCAGAATGGGGACTAGCGGCTCCTACGAGCAGTACTTC
TRBD1	.	TRBV11-3	TRBJ2-4	CASSRQGSDIQYF	TGTGCCAGCAGCCGACAGGGTTCGGACATTCAGTACTTC
.	.	TRBV4-2	TRBJ1-1	CASSDEIWGTEAFF	TGTGCCAGCTCTGATGAAATATGGGGGACTGAAGCTTTCTTT
.	.	TRBV14	TRBJ2-1	CASSHRSLYNEQFF	TGTGCCAGCAGCCACCGGAGTCTCTACAATGAGCAGTTCTTC
TRBD1	.	TRBV9	TRBJ1-4	CASSAQGAIATNEKLFF	TGTGCCAGCAGCGCACAGGGGGCAATTGCAACTAATGAAAAACTGTTTTTT
TRBD1	many	TRBV20-1	TRBJ1-4	CSARGGQAREKLFF	TGCAGTGCTAGAGGGGGACAGGCCAGAGAAAAACTGTTTTTT
.	many	TRBV7-2	TRBJ1-6	CASKPGPNNSPLHF	TGTGCCAGCAAACCAGGGCCTAATAATTCACCCCTCCACTTT
.	many	TRBV6-1	TRBJ1-3	CASSQNLIQARNTIYF	TGTGCCAGCAGCCAGAACCTTATTCAGGCTCGAAACACCATATATTTT